The T cell receptor (beta chain) under discussion was sequenced for a study of shared clonotypes between healthy human individuals (TCRdb year 2020). The study in broad terms: A couple of women and three men aged 18 to 49 years were included in the cohort. Per donor, three plates each were used for CD4 naive and CD4 memory, two for CD8 naive, and one for CD8 memory. The study deeply sequenced blood TCR repertoires of about 5 healthy adults to estimate repertoire size and the extent of clonotype sharing between individuals. To increase sequencing depth and limit assay-specific biases, TCR repertoire library preparation and sequencing were carried out by different laboratories using diverse techniques. Between about 0.85 and 9.5 billion PBMCs per donor were obtained by leukapheresis.

Using the deep immunoSEQ assay, TCR CDR3 regions were amplified from genomic DNA by multiplex PCR. Extracted genomic DNA from each cell subset was spread evenly across all wells of several immunoSEQ 96-well plates, with each plate serving as a replicate. Each replicate PCR for sorted subsets received around 210 ng genomic DNA, equal to some 32,000 T cell genomes. Purified libraries were measured with a Qubit 3.0 fluorometer, size-checked on a Bioanalyzer 2100, and measured again with the KAPA Library Quantification kit. Each immunoSEQ 96-well plate was sequenced on its own single-read 150-cycle Illumina NextSeq 550 flow cell. The original methods were these. The immunoSEQ output contained only junctional sequences without quality scores, so filtering could not match that applied to full-length reads. To assign V/J genes and CDR3, sequences were annotated against IMGT germline references using PyIR, a Python wrapper for IgBLAST v1.9. Reads with weak V/J assignments (E-value above 1e-6), missing CDR3, stop codons, out-of-frame junctions, or ambiguous translated residues were removed. V3J clonotypes were defined as sequences sharing an identical inferred V gene, J gene, and CDR3 amino acid sequence. Percentage overlap between repertoires was calculated by dividing the number of shared unique clonotypes by the size of the smaller repertoire. Repertoire richness was assessed with RTK rarefaction, the Chao1 estimator, and Recon v2.1 estimates of unobserved clonotypes. Generation probabilities were computed with OLGA for all TCRbeta clonotypes obtained by the gDNA method from a few donors. TCRdb provides this immuneACCESS table in a form limited to in-frame rearrangements. Some clones are lacking; in checked studies, under half of them reflect an unresolved V gene, and why the rest are absent is not known. V, J and clone size were drawn from that table, and D and trimming were deduced from the DNA. In this sample the table shows hundreds of thousands of clones, roughly 98% of which occur a single time. The ten biggest clones cover 0.3% of the sample.

Study-wide conclusions, independent of this receptor: Sampling was limited to blood, and TCR repertoires in tissue likely differ from TCR repertoires in blood. Incomplete sequencing was indicated by rarefaction of sorted-subset datasets, despite the large sequencing depth. When a handful of donors were compared, the shared fraction of clonotypes was about 5% for naive CD4, roughly 3.4% for naive CD8, 2% to 2.5% for memory CD4, and about 0.36% for memory CD8. Naive subsets generally had larger estimated clonotype richness than memory subsets. Pairwise subsampling indicated that sequencing depth was expected to affect the degree of clonotype sharing among donors. Because the study included only a small number of donors, the genetic and exposure-history diversity represented was limited. Higher generation probabilities were observed for clonotypes shared by all four sorted-subset donors than for non-shared clonotypes.

For this chain, trimming is 5 bases at the V end and 6 bases at the J end, and the number of junction bases without a gene match is 3. From a lookup of the germline V gene (reference sequence), CDR1 and CDR2 are SGHKS and YYEKEE. Taken from cysteine to phenylalanine, the CDR3 has 13 residues. Of the read, only the CDR3 DNA is kept; its 39 bases are in frame from base 1. In its sample, this clone was seen a few times. Its antigen remains unidentified. Base qualities are not recorded, but no much larger clone differs from it by a single base. CD8 naive samples were obtained by positive selection for CCR7 among CD45RO-negative cells, yielding a CD45RA+CCR7+ population from which TemRA cells were excluded. The donors were healthy, HIV-negative adults with no recently reported acute infections or vaccinations. Every donor was a Caucasian adult living in Nashville, Tennessee, USA. After blood collection by leukapheresis, PBMCs were isolated using Ficoll-Histopaque density gradient centrifugation and then cryopreserved in the vapor phase of liquid nitrogen. Analytical flow cytometry was used to check the purity and quantity of every magnetically sorted T cell population. Each sorted fraction had its genomic DNA isolated and then quantified by UV absorbance on a Nanodrop 2000c.

This TCR derives from a man under 40 in good health. The rearranged segments are TRBV5-5 and TRBJ1-1; 11 of the junction bases match TRBD1. Sample: naive CD8+ T cells sorted from blood. In light of the paper, this sample's cell subset or site label describes: CD45RA+CCR7+. The nucleotide sequence reads as follows: TGTGCCAGCAGGGGACAGGGGGGGGCTGAAGCTTTCTTT. Its protein product is CASRGQGGAEAFF.